Listed here is a single T cell receptor (beta chain). This specimen belongs to a study of blood T cell repertoires in COVID-19. In the source study's methods: Reference gene primers were amplified, and this amplification served to estimate nucleated cell counts. This table comes from immunoSEQ multiplex PCR, and its TCRdb copy is limited to in-frame clones, with some not included. V and J calls and clone size are as listed in that table; D and trimming were resolved from the DNA. The table shows around 250,000 clones, with about 91% occurring only once. Grouping used clinical history reported by participants in a survey and questionnaire. The sequencing input was PBMCs or T cells enriched from blood (not recorded which). This sequence originates from a human donor in a cohort exposed to, infected with or recovered from COVID-19 (not recorded which). The donor label of this sample is uncertain.

CDR3 protein: CASSSNRGRLFF. The CDR3 nucleotides read TGTGCCAGCAGTTCAAACAGGGGAAGGCTGTTTTTT. The chain uses TRBV27 and TRBJ1-4; 7 nucleotides match TRBD1. This CDR3 is built from 12 residues. V trimming: 4 bases; J trimming: 14 bases; junction bases outside the gene matches: 7. Germline loops: CDR1 MNHEY, CDR2 SMNVEV (reference sequence).